One and the same sample provided the 18 T cell receptor beta chains below, sequenced in a study of blood T cell repertoires in COVID-19. Repertoires were generated with immunoSEQ multiplex PCR, while TCRdb's copy carries only in-frame clones and drops some. The sample lists some 200,000 clones; 75% to 85% were seen once. The sequenced sample was PBMCs or T cells enriched from blood (not recorded which). These receptors were collected from a man in his forties who had recovered from COVID-19.

CDR3 DNA: TGTGCCAGCAGTTACTCTTTTTCCCAGGGAAGTACGCAGTATTTT. Protein: CASSYSFSQGSTQYF. This rearrangement joins TRBV6-2 or TRBV6-3 to TRBJ2-3, with D maybe TRBD1 (5 bases). The ends were cut back, 0 bases at V and 8 bases at J, with 15 bases in the middle. Germline-derived CDR1 and CDR2 are MNHEY and SVGEGT. The CDR3 is 15 residues long.

J is TRBJ1-1 and V is TRBV6-5; no clear D gene. The CDR3 is 14 residues long. V was cut by 6 bases and J by 11 bases, with 22 bases left in between. The germline gives CDR1 MNHEY, CDR2 SVGAGI. The CDR3 is CASSPDNALAGAFF. DNA for the CDR3: TGTGCCAGCAGCCCCGACAACGCCCTCGCGGGGGCTTTCTTT.

The V gene is TRBV5-1, the J gene TRBJ2-2; D unclear. The CDR3 extends over 15 amino acids. CDR1 and CDR2 from the germline V gene are SGHRS and YFSETQ. V lost 4 bases to trimming and J lost 2 bases, with 12 bases between them. The DNA for the CDR3 is TGCGCCAGCAGCGACTTGGGTGCAAACACCGGGGAGCTGTTTTTT. This sequence encodes CASSDLGANTGELFF.

The chain has TRBV11-1 and TRBJ1-6; 7 bases agree with TRBD1. The ends lost 4 bases at V and 8 bases at J; junction bases unmatched: 5. CDR1 is SGHAT, CDR2 FQDESV, per germline (reference sequence). This CDR3 has 14 residues. In DNA form, the CDR3 reads TGTGCCAGCAGCTATGACAGGGCCGATTCACCCCTCCACTTT. Amino acids: CASSYDRADSPLHF.

A single count supports this clone. The V gene is TRBV4-2, the J gene TRBJ2-3, with no clear D. The CDR3 totals 17 residues. The germline gives CDR1 LGHNA, CDR2 YNFKEQ. V lost 0 bases, J lost 0 bases, and 13 bases lay in between. The CDR3 here is CASSQEPGGTSTDTQYF. CDR3 coding DNA: TGTGCCAGCAGCCAAGAACCTGGCGGAACTAGCACAGATACGCAGTATTTT.

The chain recombines TRBV5-1 with TRBJ2-3, with D possibly being TRBD2 (6 bases). Germline CDR1 and CDR2: SGHRS and YFSETQ. The CDR3 contains 18 residues. V was shortened by 2 bases and J by 0 bases, with 19 bases between the two germline ends. CDR3 amino acids: CASSFWGLREVSTDTQYF. CDR3 sequence (DNA): TGCGCCAGCAGCTTTTGGGGCTTGCGGGAAGTCAGCACAGATACGCAGTATTTT.

The chain carries TRBV30 and TRBJ1-1; maybe TRBD1 (5 bases). Per germline, CDR1 GTSNPN and CDR2 SVGIG (reference sequence). Between the trimmed V and J ends, which lost 0 bases and 7 bases, there was a span of 9 bases. This CDR3 region has 12 residues. This CDR3 is CAWSVRRGEAFF. For the CDR3, the DNA is TGTGCCTGGAGTGTACGGAGGGGTGAAGCTTTCTTT. Based on the CDR3 plus reference TRBV30 and TRBJ1-1, the full variable domain is SQTIHQWPATLVQPVGSPLSLECTVEGTSNPNLYWYRQAAGRGLQLLFYSVGIGQISSEVPQNLSASRPQDRQFILSSKKLLLSDSGFYLCAWSVRRGEAFFGQGTRLTVV.

The rearrangement links TRBV29-1 to TRBJ2-3; 12 bases fit TRBD2. The V gene's germline CDR1 is SQVTM and CDR2 ANQGSEA. The ends lost 1 base at V and 8 bases at J; junction bases unmatched: 16. The CDR3 is made up of 18 amino acids. The CDR3 spells CSVEGLAGGPLRGGTQYF. CDR3 in DNA: TGCAGCGTTGAAGGCCTAGCGGGAGGGCCCCTTAGGGGCGGTACGCAGTATTTT.

The rearrangement uses TRBV7-3 and TRBJ2-7; maybe TRBD2 (6 bases). Germline V gene sequence: CDR1 SGHTA, CDR2 FQGTGA. This CDR3 comprises 14 residues. V gave up 1 base and J gave up 9 bases, with 16 bases separating them. CDR3 sequence reads: CASSLNPRSGGQYV. CDR3 nucleotides: TGTGCCAGCAGCTTAAATCCCAGGTCCGGGGGGCAGTACGTC.

The rearrangement links TRBV7-6 to TRBJ2-3, with TRBD1 matching over 7 bases. CDR3 length: 14 amino acids. Trimming removed 5 bases from V and 5 bases from J; junction bases left unmatched: 7. Per germline, CDR1 SGHVS and CDR2 FNYEAQ. Here the CDR3 reads CASSPGQFRDTQYF. The CDR3 coding sequence is TGTGCCAGCAGCCCGGGACAGTTCAGAGATACGCAGTATTTT.

This rearrangement joins TRBV3-1 (or the pseudogene TRBV3-2) to TRBJ2-2; no reliable D call. V dropped 0 bases and J dropped 4 bases, with 9 bases sitting between them. Germline CDR1 and CDR2: LGHDT and YNNKEL (reference sequence). CDR3 length equals 15 residues. The chain's CDR3 is CASSQDPGSTGELFF. CDR3 nucleotides: TGTGCCAGCAGCCAAGATCCAGGCTCCACCGGGGAGCTGTTTTTT.

The gene calls are TRBV7-8 and TRBJ2-1; TRBD2 matches at 9 bases. J was trimmed by 7 bases and V by 5 bases; bases with no gene match: 12. Germline V gives CDR1 SGHVS, CDR2 FQNEAQ. The CDR3 contains 16 residues. Here the CDR3 reads CASSRGNSGSVNEQFF. CDR3 in DNA: TGTGCCAGCAGCCGAGGCAATAGCGGGAGTGTAAATGAGCAGTTCTTC.

This rearrangement joins TRBV3-1 (or the pseudogene TRBV3-2) to TRBJ1-1; D may be TRBD1 (5 bases). V lost 4 bases to trimming and J lost 5 bases, with 17 bases between them. Per germline, CDR1 LGHDT and CDR2 YNNKEL (reference sequence). The CDR3 spans 15 residues. CDR3 protein: CASSPSAGAGTEAFF. DNA for the CDR3: TGTGCCAGCAGCCCGTCCGCCGGGGCGGGAACTGAAGCTTTCTTT.

A single count supports this clone. The CDR3: CASSNRQDSPLHF. The CDR3 DNA sequence: TGTGCCAGCAGCAACCGACAGGATTCACCCCTCCACTTT. The chain links TRBV9 to TRBJ1-6, with a weak D call TRBD1 (6 bases). Germline V gene lookup returns CDR1 SGDLS and CDR2 YYNGEE. V shed 4 bases and J shed 8 bases, with 10 bases lying between them. There are 13 residues in the CDR3.

Here the CDR3 reads CAWRSTGDYNSPLHF. In nucleotides, the CDR3 is TGTGCCTGGAGATCGACAGGGGACTATAATTCACCCCTCCACTTT. The V call is TRBV30, the J call TRBJ1-6; 8 bases fit TRBD1. With 3 bases clipped from V and 3 bases from J, the junction kept 4 bases outside the gene matches. The germline V gene has CDR1 GTSNPN and CDR2 SVGIG (reference sequence). The CDR3 is made up of 15 amino acids.

This clone was counted ten times or more. The chain joins TRBV4-3 to TRBJ2-7, with D possibly being TRBD1 (5 bases). There are 14 residues in the CDR3. Germline lookup yields CDR1 LGHNA and CDR2 YSLEER. The V end was cut by 0 bases, the J end by 7 bases, with 13 bases between. The chain's CDR3 is CASSQDGQGGEQYF. CDR3 coding DNA: TGCGCCAGCAGCCAAGATGGGCAGGGTGGAGAGCAGTACTTC.

The chain has TRBV5-6 and TRBJ1-5; TRBD1 is a possible D gene (5 bases). This CDR3 is 13 amino acids long. Trimming took 3 bases from V and 9 from J, leaving 13 bases between them. Germline V gene lookup returns CDR1 SGHDT and CDR2 YYEEEE. The CDR3 nucleotides read TGTGCCAGCAGCTGGGGGGGAGTAAGGCCCCAGCATTTT. This encodes CASSWGGVRPQHF. Complete variable domain (other parts from reference TRBV5-6 and TRBJ1-5): DAGVTQSPTHLIKTRGQQVTLRCSPKSGHDTVSWYQQALGQGPQFIFQYYEEEERQRGNFPDRFSGHQFPNYSSELNVNALLLGDSALYLCASSWGGVRPQHFGDGTRLSIL.

The rearrangement links TRBV10-1 to TRBJ2-7, with D uncertain. V dropped 6 bases and J dropped 3 bases, with 12 bases sitting between them. From germline, CDR1 is WNHNN and CDR2 SYGVQD (reference sequence). The CDR3 runs to 13 residues. This CDR3 reads CASSANSRYEQYF. CDR3 DNA sequence: TGCGCCAGCAGCGCAAATAGTCGCTACGAGCAGTACTTC.